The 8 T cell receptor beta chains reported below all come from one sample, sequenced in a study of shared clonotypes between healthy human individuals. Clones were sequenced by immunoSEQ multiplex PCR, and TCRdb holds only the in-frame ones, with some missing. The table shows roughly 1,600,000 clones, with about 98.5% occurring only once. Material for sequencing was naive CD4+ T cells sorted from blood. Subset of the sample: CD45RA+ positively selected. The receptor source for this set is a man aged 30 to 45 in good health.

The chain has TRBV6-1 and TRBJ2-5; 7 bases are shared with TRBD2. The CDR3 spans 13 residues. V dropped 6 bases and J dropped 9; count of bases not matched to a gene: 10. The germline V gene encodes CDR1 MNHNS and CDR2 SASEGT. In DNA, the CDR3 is TGTGCCAGCAGGACGGGCGCCGCGGGAGCCCAGTACTTC. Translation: CASRTGAAGAQYF.

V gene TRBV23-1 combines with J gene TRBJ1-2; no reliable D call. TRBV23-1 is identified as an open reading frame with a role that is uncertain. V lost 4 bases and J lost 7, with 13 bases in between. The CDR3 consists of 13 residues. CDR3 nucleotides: TGCGCCAGCAGTCGGTCCTTAGCCCGTGGCTACACCTTC. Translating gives CASSRSLARGYTF.

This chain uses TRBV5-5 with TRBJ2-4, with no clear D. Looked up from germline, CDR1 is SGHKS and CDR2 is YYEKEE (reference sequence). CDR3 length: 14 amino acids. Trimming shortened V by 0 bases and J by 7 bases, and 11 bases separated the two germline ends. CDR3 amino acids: CASSLENLQNIQYF. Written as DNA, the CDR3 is TGTGCCAGCAGCTTGGAGAATCTACAGAACATTCAGTACTTC.

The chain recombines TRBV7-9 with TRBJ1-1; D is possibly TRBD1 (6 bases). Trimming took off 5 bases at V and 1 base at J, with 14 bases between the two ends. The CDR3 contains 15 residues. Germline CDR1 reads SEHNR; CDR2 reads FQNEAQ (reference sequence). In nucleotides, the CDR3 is TGTGCCAGCAGCCGGGTGGGGGGCAGGAACACTGAAGCTTTCTTT. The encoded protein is CASSRVGGRNTEAFF.

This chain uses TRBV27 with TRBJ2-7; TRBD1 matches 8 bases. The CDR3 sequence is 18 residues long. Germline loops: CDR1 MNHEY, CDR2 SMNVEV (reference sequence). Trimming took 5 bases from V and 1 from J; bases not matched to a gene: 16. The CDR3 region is CASSPQMSGGVWSYEQYF. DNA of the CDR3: TGTGCCAGCAGTCCCCAGATGTCAGGGGGCGTTTGGTCCTACGAGCAGTACTTC.

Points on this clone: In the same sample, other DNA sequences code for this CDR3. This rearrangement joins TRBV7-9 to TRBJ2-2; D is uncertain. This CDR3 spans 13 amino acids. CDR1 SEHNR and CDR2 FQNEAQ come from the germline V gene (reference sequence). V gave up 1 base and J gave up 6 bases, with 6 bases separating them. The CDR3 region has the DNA TGTGCCAGCAGCTTAGTGAGCTCCGGGGAGCTGTTTTTT. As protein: CASSLVSSGELFF.

The CDR3 is CATFLAGGYNEQFF. Written as DNA, the CDR3 is TGTGCCACCTTCCTAGCGGGAGGGTACAATGAGCAGTTCTTC. The chain carries TRBV15 and TRBJ2-1; 12 nucleotides match TRBD2. CDR1 LNHNV and CDR2 YYDKDF come from the germline V gene (reference sequence). With 8 bases clipped from V and 4 bases from J, the junction kept 3 bases outside the gene matches. The CDR3 sequence is 14 residues long.

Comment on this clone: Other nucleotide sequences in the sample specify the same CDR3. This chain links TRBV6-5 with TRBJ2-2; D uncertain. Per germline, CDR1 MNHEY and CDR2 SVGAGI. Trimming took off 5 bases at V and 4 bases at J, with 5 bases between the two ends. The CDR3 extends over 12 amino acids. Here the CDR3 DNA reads TGTGCCAGCAGTAAACTCACCGGGGAGCTGTTTTTT. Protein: CASSKLTGELFF.